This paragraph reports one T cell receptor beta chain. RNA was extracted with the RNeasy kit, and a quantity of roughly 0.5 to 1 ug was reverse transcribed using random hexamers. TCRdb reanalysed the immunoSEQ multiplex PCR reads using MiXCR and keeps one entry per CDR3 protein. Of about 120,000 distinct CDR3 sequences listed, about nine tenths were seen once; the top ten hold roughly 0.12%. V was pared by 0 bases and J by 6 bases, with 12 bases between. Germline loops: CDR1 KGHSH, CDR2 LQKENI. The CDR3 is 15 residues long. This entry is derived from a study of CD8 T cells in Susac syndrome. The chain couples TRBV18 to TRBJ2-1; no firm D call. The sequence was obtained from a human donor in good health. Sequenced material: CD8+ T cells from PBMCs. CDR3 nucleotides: TGTGCCAGCTCACCACCGCGTAAGCCAAGCAATGAGCAGTTCTTC. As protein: CASSPPRKPSNEQFF.